The 14 T cell receptor beta chains reported below all come from one sample, sequenced in a study of T cells expressing NK-cell markers. TCRdb reprocessed the 5' RACE reads and keeps a single row for each CDR3 protein, giving no DNA. The repertoire table contains fewer than 400,000 distinct CDR3 sequences. Sequenced material: blood T cells: a sorted CD56 or NKG2C T cell subset, CD4+ or CD8+ T cells, or bulk PBMC T cells (not recorded which). The source of these receptors is a woman aged 45 to 65 in good health.

V gene TRBV7-3 combines with J gene TRBJ2-3; TCRdb designates TRBD2, a call that cannot be tested without DNA. The CDR3 is made up of 18 amino acids. Germline V gives CDR1 SGHTA, CDR2 FQGTGA. The CDR3 here is CASSLEGLAGGSTDTQYF.

V usage is TRBV9 and J usage is TRBJ2-1. This CDR3 is built from 15 residues. Germline V gene lookup returns CDR1 SGDLS and CDR2 YYNGEE. The CDR3 is CASSADIAPYNEQFF.

The chain joins TRBV3-1 to TRBJ1-5; the D call of TRBD1 rests on TCRdb alone, since no DNA is present to check it. Germline-derived CDR1 and CDR2 are LGHDT and YNNKEL (reference sequence). The CDR3 loop spans 13 amino acids. This chain's CDR3 is CASSQPGSGPQHF. The whole variable domain, remainder taken from reference TRBV3-1 and TRBJ1-5, is DTAVSQTPKYLVTQMGNDKSIKCEQNLGHDTMYWYKQDSKKFLKIMFSYNNKELIINETVPNRFSPKSPDKAHLNLHINSLELGDSAVYFCASSQPGSGPQHFGDGTRLSIL.

This sequence joins TRBV6-2 or TRBV6-3 and TRBJ1-1. This CDR3 region has 16 residues. Per the germline V gene, CDR1 is MNHEY and CDR2 is SVGEGT. CDR3 residues: CASSYPLGGVSAEAFF.

CDR3 amino acids: CASSPNRGVYEQYF. The J gene is TRBJ2-7, the V gene TRBV12-3 or TRBV12-4; the TCRdb D gene call, TRBD1, has no DNA to confirm it. CDR3 length equals 14 residues.

The chain joins TRBV12-3 or TRBV12-4 to TRBJ2-3; TCRdb's D gene call, TRBD2, goes unchecked for lack of DNA. This CDR3 has 14 residues. This CDR3 is CASRQRGGRDTQYF.

CDR3 region: CSARDIERSSYNEQFF. The rearrangement joins TRBV20-1 to TRBJ2-1. Germline loops: CDR1 DFQATT, CDR2 SNEGSKA (reference sequence). The CDR3 runs 16 residues.

This CDR3 is CSVEDTGGGEGEAFF. The chain uses TRBV29-1 and TRBJ1-1. This CDR3 is built from 15 residues. The germline V gene encodes CDR1 SQVTM and CDR2 ANQGSEA. Variable domain in full (rest from reference TRBV29-1 and TRBJ1-1): SAVISQKPSRDICQRGTSLTIQCQVDSQVTMMFWYRQQPGQSLTLIATANQGSEATYESGFVIDKFPISRPNLTFSTLTVSNMSPEDSSIYLCSVEDTGGGEGEAFFGQGTRLTVV.

The V and J genes are TRBV7-9 and TRBJ2-3; TCRdb selects TRBD2, and the lack of DNA leaves this call unchecked. The germline V gene encodes CDR1 SEHNR and CDR2 FQNEAQ (reference sequence). The length of the CDR3 is 14 residues. The CDR3 reads CASSPLGSADTQYF.

The chain employs TRBV24-1 and TRBJ2-1; TCRdb reports TRBD1, a call that lacks DNA to check it against. CDR3 length: 15 residues. Germline CDR1 and CDR2: KGHDR and SFDVKD. The CDR3 sequence: CATSDVGTGHNEQFF.

The chain combines TRBV6-1 with TRBJ2-1; as DNA is missing, the TRBD2 call by TCRdb cannot be tested. Germline loops: CDR1 MNHNS, CDR2 SASEGT. The CDR3 is 15 residues long. The CDR3 reads CASSPRLSAYNEQFF.

The CDR3 region is CASRRLVDTGELFF. The chain links TRBV5-4 to TRBJ2-2; without DNA, the TCRdb call of TRBD2 cannot be checked. This CDR3 spans 14 amino acids. Germline-derived CDR1 and CDR2 are SGHNT and YYREEE (reference sequence).

The chain has TRBV12-3 or TRBV12-4 and TRBJ2-3; the TCRdb call, TRBD1, lacks DNA for checking. The CDR3 has 15 residues. CDR3 loop: CASSLSRGRIDTQYF.

The chain combines TRBV12-3 or TRBV12-4 with TRBJ2-1; TCRdb returns TRBD2, unconfirmable since there is no DNA. The length of the CDR3 is 15 residues. The CDR3: CASRETSGRRNEQFF.